These T cell receptor beta chains were read from a single sample in a study of blood T cell repertoires in COVID-19. TCRdb keeps only in-frame clones here, not all; method: immunoSEQ multiplex PCR. This table holds 250,000 or so clones, around 87% found once. Sequencing was done on a sample of peripheral blood. The receptors originated from a woman between 35 and 50 years old who had recovered from COVID-19. The CDR3 runs from the conserved cysteine through the conserved F or W. A D gene is named only where the DNA matches it firmly. A row's size may be missing; if present it is once, few, many or a size class.

d_gene	v_gene	j_gene	abundance	CDR3aa	CDR3nt
TRBD1	TRBV5-1	TRBJ2-1	-	CASSFPTGRNEQFF	TGCGCCAGCAGCTTTCCGACAGGGCGGAATGAGCAGTTCTTC
TRBD1	TRBV7-9	TRBJ2-1	-	CASSTGQGGYNEQFF	TGTGCCAGCAGCACCGGACAGGGTGGCTACAATGAGCAGTTCTTC
TRBD1	TRBV27	TRBJ2-7	-	CASSLQSPAGGAYEQYF	TGTGCCAGCAGTTTACAGTCCCCGGCAGGGGGTGCCTACGAGCAGTACTTC
-	TRBV18	TRBJ2-3	once	CASSPPAGNWADTQYF	TGTGCCAGCTCACCCCCCGCGGGGAATTGGGCAGATACGCAGTATTTT
TRBD1	TRBV29-1	TRBJ1-5	once	CSVATAQGDQPQHF	TGCAGCGTCGCAACCGCCCAGGGGGACCAGCCCCAGCATTTT
-	TRBV10-3	TRBJ2-2	few	CAISVTDTGELFF	TGTGCCATCAGTGTAACAGACACCGGGGAGCTGTTTTTT
-	TRBV5-6	TRBJ1-2	-	CASSDLTGMRGYTF	TGTGCCAGCAGCGACCTGACAGGCATGCGTGGCTACACCTTC
-	TRBV5-4	TRBJ2-7	-	CASSLQSYEQYF	TGTGCCAGCAGCTTGCAGTCCTACGAGCAGTACTTC
-	TRBV6-2/TRBV6-3	TRBJ1-1	-	CASSYPTGGGNTEAFF	TGTGCCAGCAGTTACCCAACGGGGGGAGGCAACACTGAAGCTTTCTTT
-	TRBV9	TRBJ1-2	-	CASSVAIAVGGQDGYTF	TGTGCCAGCAGCGTAGCTATAGCGGTCGGGGGTCAGGATGGCTACACCTTC